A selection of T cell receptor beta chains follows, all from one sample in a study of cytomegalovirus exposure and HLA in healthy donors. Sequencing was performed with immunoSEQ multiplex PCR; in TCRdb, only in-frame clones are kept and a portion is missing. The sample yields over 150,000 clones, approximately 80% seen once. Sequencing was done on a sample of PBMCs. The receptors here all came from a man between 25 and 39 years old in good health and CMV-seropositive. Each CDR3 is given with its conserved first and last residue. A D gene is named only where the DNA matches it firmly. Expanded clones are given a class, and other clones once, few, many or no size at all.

CDR3nt: TGCGCCAGCAGCTATGAGGCTAGCGGGATGTACCAAGAGACCCAGTACTTC
CDR3aa: CASSYEASGMYQETQYF
j_gene: TRBJ2-5
len: 17
v_gene: TRBV5-1
d_gene: TRBD2
abundance: NA

CDR3nt: TGTGCCAGCAGCTTGAGCGGGGGGGCGTCCTACAATGAGCAGTTCTTC
CDR3aa: CASSLSGGASYNEQFF
j_gene: TRBJ2-1
len: 16
v_gene: TRBV7-2
d_gene: TRBD2
abundance: few

CDR3nt: TGCGCCAGCAGCCCCGGACAGGGACCTAATTCACCCCTCCACTTT
CDR3aa: CASSPGQGPNSPLHF
j_gene: TRBJ1-6
len: 15
v_gene: TRBV5-1
d_gene: TRBD1
abundance: few

CDR3nt: TGCGCCAGCAGCTTAGGACAGGGGCTAAACACTGAAGCTTTCTTT
CDR3aa: CASSLGQGLNTEAFF
j_gene: TRBJ1-1
len: 15
v_gene: TRBV5-1
d_gene: TRBD1
abundance: NA

CDR3nt: TGTGCCAGCAGCTTAGGACAGGGCCCATATGGCTACACCTTC
CDR3aa: CASSLGQGPYGYTF
j_gene: TRBJ1-2
len: 14
v_gene: TRBV7-6
d_gene: TRBD1
abundance: NA

CDR3nt: TGCGCCAGCAGCTTGGAGGGTAGCGGGACTACCTACAATGAGCAGTTCTTC
CDR3aa: CASSLEGSGTTYNEQFF
j_gene: TRBJ2-1
len: 17
v_gene: TRBV5-1
d_gene: TRBD2
abundance: NA

CDR3nt: TGTGCCAGTAGTATGCAGGGATTTGTCAATCAGCCCCAGCATTTT
CDR3aa: CASSMQGFVNQPQHF
j_gene: TRBJ1-5
len: 15
v_gene: TRBV19
d_gene: NA
abundance: NA

CDR3nt: TGCAGCGTAAGCCGGGCGGGGCCGAGGGATGGCTACACCTTC
CDR3aa: CSVSRAGPRDGYTF
j_gene: TRBJ1-2
len: 14
v_gene: TRBV29-1
d_gene: NA
abundance: NA

CDR3nt: TGTGCCAGCAGAACGAGGCAAAACCGGAACACTGAAGCTTTCTTT
CDR3aa: CASRTRQNRNTEAFF
j_gene: TRBJ1-1
len: 15
v_gene: TRBV28
d_gene: NA
abundance: once

CDR3nt: TGTGCCACTTCACAGGGGGCGAGACAGCCCCAGCATTTT
CDR3aa: CATSQGARQPQHF
j_gene: TRBJ1-5
len: 13
v_gene: TRBV19
d_gene: TRBD1
abundance: NA